One and the same sample provided the 27 T cell receptor beta chains below, sequenced in a study of blood T cell repertoires in COVID-19. Data came from immunoSEQ multiplex PCR; TCRdb stores just in-frame clones and leaves some out. This table has more than 70,000 clones, 90% appearing once. The sequencing sample was made of peripheral blood. All receptors derive from a woman between 18 and 29 years old with acute or convalescent COVID-19.

J is TRBJ1-1 and V is TRBV11-2; weak D call: TRBD1 (6 bases). V lost 7 bases to trimming and J lost 0 bases, with 9 bases between them. The V gene's germline CDR1 is SGHAT and CDR2 FQNNGV. There are 13 residues in the CDR3. CDR3 sequence reads: CASMDRMNTEAFF. The CDR3 DNA follows: TGTGCCAGCATGGACAGAATGAACACTGAAGCTTTCTTT.

The chain has TRBV10-1 and TRBJ1-4; D uncertain. Trimming removed 8 bases at V and 5 bases at J, with 12 bases between. CDR3 length: 13 residues. In germline, CDR1 is WNHNN, CDR2 SYGVQD (reference sequence). Written as DNA, the CDR3 is TGCGCCAGCTCCCCAGGCCTAAATGAAAAACTGTTTTTT. Its translation: CASSPGLNEKLFF.

The chain couples TRBV7-8 to TRBJ1-2; D gene ambiguous. Germline V lookup: CDR1 SGHVS, CDR2 FQNEAQ. The length of the CDR3 is 17 residues. V dropped 2 bases and J dropped 1 base, with 17 bases sitting between them. The CDR3 nucleotides are TGTGCCAGCAGCTTAAATTTTCACCAGAGACTTAACTATGGCTACACCTTC. Amino acids: CASSLNFHQRLNYGYTF.

The chain uses TRBV13 and TRBJ1-1; no firm D call. Germline lookup yields CDR1 PRHDT and CDR2 FYEKMQ (reference sequence). Trimming stripped 4 bases from V and 1 base from J, with 4 bases between. CDR3 size: 12 residues. The CDR3 sequence is CASSSGNTEAFF. CDR3 coding DNA: TGTGCCAGCAGCTCCGGGAACACTGAAGCTTTCTTT. Variable domain in full (rest from reference TRBV13 and TRBJ1-1): AAGVIQSPRHLIKEKRETATLKCYPIPRHDTVYWYQQGPGQDPQFLISFYEKMQSDKGSIPDRFSAQQFSDYHSELNMSSLELGDSALYFCASSSGNTEAFFGQGTRLTVV.

The V and J genes are TRBV12-3 or TRBV12-4 and TRBJ1-1; no clear D gene. The CDR3 is 13 amino acids. The V end lost 3 bases, the J end lost 1 base, and 6 bases lay between the germline ends. CDR3 sequence reads: CASSFGANTEAFF. CDR3 nucleotide sequence: TGTGCCAGCAGTTTCGGAGCGAACACTGAAGCTTTCTTT.

The sample holds one count of this clone. The chain is built from TRBV28 and TRBJ2-3; 7 bases agree with TRBD1. This CDR3 is 14 amino acids long. With V trimmed by 6 bases and J by 4 bases, 7 bases remained unmatched. The germline gives CDR1 MDHEN, CDR2 SYDVKM. The CDR3 DNA sequence: TGTGCCAGCAGCCCCGGACAGGAACCAGATACGCAGTATTTT. This translates into CASSPGQEPDTQYF. The full variable domain, its missing parts supplied by reference TRBV28 and TRBJ2-3, is DVKVTQSSRYLVKRTGEKVFLECVQDMDHENMFWYRQDPGLGLRLIYFSYDVKMKEKGDIPEGYSVSREKKERFSLILESASTNQTSMYLCASSPGQEPDTQYFGPGTRLTVL.

V is TRBV12-5 and J is TRBJ2-4; 9 nucleotides match TRBD1. Germline-derived CDR1 and CDR2 are LGHNT and FRNRAP. The CDR3 contains 14 residues. The V and J ends lost 5 bases and 9 bases, in that order; junction bases with no gene match: 8. The CDR3, as DNA: TGTGCTAGTGGTGCCAGGACAGGGGTTGGCATTCAGTACTTC. Amino acids: CASGARTGVGIQYF.

This chain links TRBV30 with TRBJ1-1, with D tentatively TRBD1 (6 bases). The CDR3 is 14 amino acids. V lost 2 bases to trimming and J lost 4 bases, with 14 bases between them. Germline V gene sequence: CDR1 GTSNPN, CDR2 SVGIG (reference sequence). CDR3 residues: CAWSLRGAATEAFF. CDR3 bases: TGTGCCTGGAGTTTGCGGGGGGCGGCCACTGAAGCTTTCTTT.

The CDR3 loop reads CASSQVFAGINTNTGELFF. The CDR3 coding sequence is TGCGCCAGCAGCCAAGTTTTTGCGGGAATAAATACGAACACCGGGGAGCTGTTTTTT. The chain has TRBV4-1 and TRBJ2-2, with D perhaps matching TRBD2 (6 bases). V lost 1 base to trimming and J lost 0 bases, with 18 bases between them. The CDR3 is 19 amino acids. Germline CDR1 MGHRA, CDR2 YSYEKL.

The gene calls are TRBV28 and TRBJ1-5, with D maybe TRBD1 (6 bases). Germline lookup yields CDR1 MDHEN and CDR2 SYDVKM. The CDR3 has 15 amino acids. V was shortened by 5 bases and J by 3 bases, with 14 bases between the two germline ends. The CDR3 sequence: CASSERDTLNQPQHF. The CDR3 DNA reads as TGTGCCAGCAGTGAACGGGACACCCTCAATCAGCCCCAGCATTTT.

The chain recombines TRBV30 with TRBJ1-1; D call uncertain. CDR1 and CDR2 from the germline V gene are GTSNPN and SVGIG (reference sequence). Trimming took off 8 bases at V and 0 bases at J, with 13 bases between the two ends. The CDR3 consists of 13 residues. The CDR3 sequence is CALREVMNTEAFF. For the CDR3, the DNA is TGTGCCCTAAGGGAGGTTATGAACACTGAAGCTTTCTTT.

This clone was found once. The genes are TRBV19 and TRBJ1-2; TRBD1 agrees at 9 bases. J lost 5 bases, V lost 4 bases, and 5 bases had no gene match. The CDR3 totals 14 residues. Germline CDR1 reads LNHDA; CDR2 reads SQIVND (reference sequence). The CDR3 protein is CASSTQGAGYGYTF. The CDR3 nucleotides are TGTGCCAGTAGTACACAGGGGGCAGGTTATGGCTACACCTTC.

J is TRBJ2-1 and V is TRBV9, with D possibly TRBD1 on 6 matching bases. There are 12 residues in the CDR3. The germline V gene encodes CDR1 SGDLS and CDR2 YYNGEE. V lost 4 bases and J 12 bases, leaving 14 bases between the germline ends. The CDR3 DNA is TGTGCCAGCAGCACGAGCCGACAGGCGCAGTTCTTC. It specifies CASSTSRQAQFF.

The CDR3 nucleotides read TGTGCCAGCAGTTACTGGGGACTTACAGATACGCAGTATTTT. It translates to CASSYWGLTDTQYF. The chain has TRBV6-2 or TRBV6-3 and TRBJ2-3; possible D gene TRBD2, 6 bases. This CDR3 has 14 residues. V was clipped by 1 base and J by 3 bases, with 8 bases between them. The germline CDR1 and CDR2 sequences are MNHEY and SVGEGT.

This clone has a single count. CDR3: CASSVAASVADTQYF. Here the CDR3 DNA reads TGTGCCAGCAGCGTAGCTGCGAGCGTCGCAGATACGCAGTATTTT. The chain links TRBV9 to TRBJ2-3; D uncertain. The CDR3 sequence is 15 residues long. V was shortened by 0 bases and J by 4 bases, with 12 bases between the two germline ends. In germline, CDR1 is SGDLS, CDR2 YYNGEE.

V gene TRBV19 combines with J gene TRBJ1-5; D gene unclear. The length of the CDR3 is 15 residues. V gave up 3 bases and J gave up 2 bases, with 11 bases separating them. CDR1 and CDR2 (germline): LNHDA, SQIVND (reference sequence). The CDR3 here is CASSIWSGGNQPQHF. The CDR3 nucleotides read TGTGCCAGTAGTATCTGGTCAGGCGGCAATCAGCCCCAGCATTTT.

The genes are TRBV2 and TRBJ2-2; 14 bases are shared with TRBD2. V was clipped by 6 bases and J by 4 bases; unmatched bases: 1. The CDR3 contains 15 residues. Germline CDR1 SNHLY, CDR2 FYNNEI. This CDR3 reads CASRGTSGSTGELFF. The CDR3 DNA sequence: TGTGCCAGCAGAGGGACTAGCGGGAGCACCGGGGAGCTGTTTTTT.

The chain uses TRBV5-1 and TRBJ2-2, with a possible D match to TRBD1 (5 bases). Between the trimmed V and J ends, which lost 2 bases and 4 bases, there was a span of 15 bases. CDR3 length equals 16 residues. The V gene's germline CDR1 is SGHRS and CDR2 YFSETQ. The CDR3 coding sequence is TGCGCCAGCAGCTTTGACCCCTCAAGGGGCACCGGGGAGCTGTTTTTT. As protein: CASSFDPSRGTGELFF.

The rearrangement joins TRBV6-5 to TRBJ1-4, with 8 bases identical to TRBD1. The CDR3 length is 14 residues. The ends lost 6 bases at V and 8 bases at J; junction bases unmatched: 8. The germline CDR1 and CDR2 sequences are MNHEY and SVGAGI. CDR3 sequence reads: CASSQDRGREKLFF. For the CDR3, the DNA is TGTGCCAGCAGCCAAGACAGGGGCCGAGAAAAACTGTTTTTT.

The gene calls are TRBV7-6 and TRBJ2-3; 9 nucleotides line up with TRBD2. Germline V gene sequence: CDR1 SGHVS, CDR2 FNYEAQ. J lost 4 bases, V lost 5 bases, and 13 bases had no gene match. This CDR3 region has 17 residues. The CDR3 coding sequence is TGTGCCAGCAGCATGGGACTAGCTGGGGGACTCGCAGATACGCAGTATTTT. It translates to CASSMGLAGGLADTQYF.

The chain carries TRBV11-2 and TRBJ2-5, with a possible D match to TRBD2 (5 bases). V was cut by 1 base and J by 9 bases, with 9 bases left in between. CDR1 is SGHAT and CDR2 is FQNNGV in the germline V gene. The CDR3 length is 12 residues. The CDR3 DNA sequence: TGTGCCAGCAGCTTAGTAACGGACTCCCAGTACTTC. This gives the protein CASSLVTDSQYF.

This clone has more than one count but fewer than ten. The gene calls are TRBV30 and TRBJ2-7, with 9 positions matching TRBD2. The CDR3 contains 15 residues. After removal of 2 bases from V and 4 bases from J, the junction contained 9 bases not matched to a gene. Germline V lookup: CDR1 GTSNPN, CDR2 SVGIG (reference sequence). The CDR3 reads CAWSMERGANYEQYF. The DNA of the CDR3 is TGTGCCTGGAGTATGGAGCGGGGGGCTAATTACGAGCAGTACTTC.

The V and J genes are TRBV5-5 and TRBJ1-1; the D is unclear. There are 13 residues in the CDR3. CDR1 is SGHKS, CDR2 YYEKEE, per germline (reference sequence). The V end lost 0 bases, the J end lost 10 bases, and 13 bases lay between the germline ends. The CDR3 is CASSLAGYFGAFF. The CDR3 region has the DNA TGTGCCAGCAGCTTGGCTGGTTACTTCGGAGCTTTCTTT. Supplemented by reference TRBV5-5 and TRBJ1-1, the full variable domain reads DAGVTQSPTHLIKTRGQQVTLRCSPISGHKSVSWYQQVLGQGPQFIFQYYEKEERGRGNFPDRFSARQFPNYSSELNVNALLLGDSALYLCASSLAGYFGAFFGQGTRLTVV.

This chain joins TRBV7-2 and TRBJ2-3; D possibly corresponds to TRBD1 (6 bases). The V gene's germline CDR1 is SGHTA and CDR2 FQGNSA. The V and J ends lost 5 bases and 0 bases respectively, with 12 bases between them. The CDR3 runs 15 residues. CDR3 bases: TGTGCCAGCAGCCAAAGGGGACAAAGCACAGATACGCAGTATTTT. This encodes CASSQRGQSTDTQYF. Looking up the rest from reference TRBV7-2 and TRBJ2-3 gives the full variable domain: GAGVSQSPSNKVTEKGKDVELRCDPISGHTALYWYRQSLGQGLEFLIYFQGNSAPDKSGLPSDRFSAERTGGSVSTLTIQRTQQEDSAVYLCASSQRGQSTDTQYFGPGTRLTVL.

The chain carries TRBV4-1 and TRBJ2-6; D call uncertain. The CDR3 extends over 14 amino acids. The germline gives CDR1 MGHRA, CDR2 YSYEKL. V dropped 1 base and J dropped 1 base, with 2 bases sitting between them. CDR3 amino acids: CASSQASGANVLTF. CDR3 DNA: TGCGCCAGCAGCCAAGCTTCTGGGGCCAACGTCCTGACTTTC.

The chain links TRBV7-9 to TRBJ2-1; D is unresolved. This CDR3 contains 14 residues. The germline CDR1 and CDR2 sequences are SEHNR and FQNEAQ (reference sequence). V lost 3 bases to trimming and J lost 0 bases, with 6 bases between them. The CDR3 is CASSLRSSYNEQFF. For the CDR3, the DNA is TGTGCCAGCAGCTTGAGAAGCTCCTACAATGAGCAGTTCTTC.

This clone was seen only once. The CDR3 DNA follows: TGTGCCAGCAGTACGGGAGGGGGCTCACCCCTCCACTTT. Its translation: CASSTGGGSPLHF. The chain has TRBV12-3 or TRBV12-4 and TRBJ1-6, with 7 bases lining up with TRBD1. The V segment lost 5 bases and the J segment 10 bases; nucleotides outside the gene matches: 5. The CDR3 contains 13 residues.